Following are 13 T cell receptor beta chains from one sample sequenced in a study of blood T cells in healthy people across ages. Alongside a J-beta primer mix, a sample-barcoded 5' primer served in a second PCR lasting 7 to 11 cycles. TCRdb used MiXCR to reprocess the 5' RACE reads, holding one entry per CDR3 protein. Of about 1.7 million distinct CDR3 sequences listed, about 30% are singletons. Sequences were obtained from blood. The source is a woman aged 30 to 39 in good health.

The rearrangement joins TRBV5-6 to TRBJ2-1, with 11 bases matching TRBD2. With V trimmed by 0 bases and J by 8 bases, 7 bases remained unmatched. Germline CDR1 is SGHDT and CDR2 is YYEEEE. The CDR3 is made up of 16 amino acids. This CDR3 is CASSLELAGAQYEQFF. The CDR3 DNA reads as TGTGCCAGCAGCTTGGAACTAGCGGGAGCTCAATATGAGCAGTTCTTC.

This clonotype turned up a few times. CDR3: CASSLAGDRGINYGYTF. The DNA of the CDR3 is TGTGCCAGCAGCTTGGCGGGGGACAGGGGGATTAACTATGGCTACACCTTC. The chain is built from TRBV5-6 and TRBJ1-2; 11 nucleotides align to TRBD1. The V and J ends lost 0 bases and 1 base, in that order; junction bases with no gene match: 5. The CDR3 spans 17 residues. CDR1 is SGHDT, CDR2 YYEEEE, per germline.

This clonotype was seen ten or more times. The V and J genes are TRBV29-1 and TRBJ2-3; D remains ambiguous. V was clipped by 4 bases and J by 0 bases, with 11 bases between them. This CDR3 region has 14 residues. Per germline, CDR1 SQVTM and CDR2 ANQGSEA. CDR3 coding DNA: TGCAGCGTTGTCCCCAAATCTAGCACAGATACGCAGTATTTT. Translation gives CSVVPKSSTDTQYF.

J is TRBJ2-2 and V is TRBV7-6; D not resolved. Per the germline V gene, CDR1 is SGHVS and CDR2 is FNYEAQ. V lost 1 base and J lost 2, with 8 bases in between. The CDR3 sequence is 15 residues long. CDR3 in amino acids: CASSLVAENTGELFF. DNA of the CDR3: TGTGCCAGCAGCTTAGTGGCGGAAAACACCGGGGAGCTGTTTTTT.

Here the CDR3 DNA reads TGCAGTGCTAGGGGGAGCGAGGGACAGGCCTTCGAGCAGTACTTC. Translation: CSARGSEGQAFEQYF. This sequence joins TRBV20-1 and TRBJ2-5, with 8 nucleotides matching TRBD1. The J call could be wrong; TRBJ2-7 is a better fit for the DNA end. Germline CDR1 is DFQATT and CDR2 is SNEGSKA (reference sequence). The length of the CDR3 is 15 residues.

This CDR3 reads CAISDGGLQPLHF. CDR3 nucleotide sequence: TGTGCCATCAGTGACGGGGGGCTTCAACCCCTCCACTTT. The chain employs TRBV10-3 and TRBJ1-6; a weak D match, TRBD1 (6 bases). This CDR3 spans 13 amino acids. Trimming left V 3 bases short and J 12 bases short, with 12 bases between. The germline gives CDR1 ENHRY, CDR2 SYGVKD.

The chain combines TRBV14 with TRBJ2-7; D is ambiguous. This CDR3 has 14 amino acids. Trimming took off 4 bases at V and 2 bases at J, with 12 bases between the two ends. CDR1 and CDR2 from the germline V gene are SGHDN and FVKESK. The CDR3 loop is CASSPLGGPYEQYF. In DNA, the CDR3 is TGTGCCAGCAGCCCGCTAGGCGGTCCCTACGAGCAGTACTTC.

At least ten counts were recorded for this clonotype. The chain is built from TRBV12-5 and TRBJ2-6, with D unresolved. The CDR3 length is 13 residues. CDR1 is LGHNT, CDR2 FRNRAP, per germline. V was shortened by 8 bases and J by 0 bases, with 5 bases between the two germline ends. In nucleotides, the CDR3 is TGTGCTAGTCTGAGCTCTGGGGCCAACGTCCTGACTTTC. This sequence encodes CASLSSGANVLTF.

This clonotype was observed a few times. The chain has TRBV7-2 and TRBJ2-1, with a possible D match to TRBD2 (5 bases). The CDR3 is 15 residues long. Germline CDR1 and CDR2: SGHTA and FQGNSA. V lost 3 bases and J 7 bases, leaving 16 bases between the germline ends. CDR3 bases: TGTGCCAGCAGCTTGGGGTGGGAGCCCGTAAATGAGCAGTTCTTC. Its translation: CASSLGWEPVNEQFF.

The V gene is TRBV10-3, the J gene TRBJ2-7; D is perhaps TRBD1 (6 bases). This CDR3 has 11 residues. Germline loops: CDR1 ENHRY, CDR2 SYGVKD. V shed 3 bases and J shed 10 bases, with 10 bases lying between them. The CDR3: CAISESGTQYF. DNA for the CDR3: TGTGCCATCAGTGAAAGTGGGACACAGTACTTC.

Of note for this clonotype: Being one base from a much bigger clone, this may be a read error. The V and J genes are TRBV10-3 and TRBJ1-6; D is undetermined. Trimming took 3 bases from V and 7 from J, leaving 7 bases between them. CDR1 ENHRY and CDR2 SYGVKD come from the germline V gene. This CDR3 comprises 13 residues. For the CDR3, the DNA is TGTGCCATCAGTGACGGGGAAAATTCACCCCTCCACTTT. Residues: CAISDGENSPLHF.

This clonotype showed up many times. This chain joins TRBV12-3 or TRBV12-4 and TRBJ2-7; D is possibly TRBD2 (5 bases). The CDR3 contains 14 residues. The V end lost 1 base, the J end lost 6 bases, and 13 bases lay between the germline ends. CDR3 residues: CASSLGVGSAEQYF. The CDR3 bases are TGTGCCAGCAGTTTAGGGGTAGGTAGCGCCGAGCAGTACTTC.

V and J are TRBV2 and TRBJ1-2; TRBD1 matches 7 bases. This CDR3 has 14 amino acids. With 4 bases clipped from V and 8 bases from J, the junction kept 10 bases outside the gene matches. Germline-derived CDR1 and CDR2 are SNHLY and FYNNEI. The CDR3 DNA reads as TGTGCCAGCAGTGGATTTAAGGGGGCGCTGGGCTACACCTTC. This encodes CASSGFKGALGYTF.